These 32 T cell receptor beta chains were all obtained from the same sample, sequenced in a study of blood T cell repertoires in COVID-19. Assay used: immunoSEQ multiplex PCR; TCRdb lists only in-frame clones, some missing. The sample records 190,000 or so clones, 65% to 85% being singletons. Material for sequencing was peripheral blood. The receptors here all came from a man aged 45 to 65 with active or convalescent COVID-19.

The gene calls are TRBV10-3 and TRBJ2-2, with D perhaps TRBD1 (7 bases). The CDR3 length is 15 residues. CDR1 and CDR2 from the germline V gene are ENHRY and SYGVKD. Trimming removed 5 bases at V and 3 bases at J, with 13 bases between. The CDR3 region has the DNA TGTGCCATCAGTTCTTCCAGGGGGGACACCGGGGAGCTGTTTTTT. Protein sequence: CAISSSRGDTGELFF.

The chain has TRBV3-1 (or the pseudogene TRBV3-2) and TRBJ1-1; possibly TRBD1 for D (6 bases). V shed 4 bases and J shed 4 bases, with 13 bases lying between them. Germline V gene sequence: CDR1 LGHDT, CDR2 YNNKEL (reference sequence). The CDR3 extends over 14 amino acids. The CDR3 protein is CASSLSDSGTEAFF. CDR3 coding DNA: TGTGCCAGCAGCCTTTCGGACAGCGGCACTGAAGCTTTCTTT.

This clone was detected only once. This sequence joins TRBV5-5 and TRBJ2-3, with 12 bases that match TRBD1. This CDR3 spans 20 amino acids. Trimming removed 1 base from V and 2 bases from J; junction bases left unmatched: 14. From germline, CDR1 is SGHKS and CDR2 YYEKEE (reference sequence). The CDR3 loop is CASSLSTGTGGSRITDTQYF. CDR3 sequence (DNA): TGTGCCAGCAGCTTGAGCACCGGGACAGGGGGCTCCCGAATCACAGATACGCAGTATTTT.

Many counts were recorded for this clone. The chain employs TRBV10-3 and TRBJ2-2, with 12 bases that match TRBD2. This CDR3 has 16 residues. The trim removed 7 bases at V and 6 bases at J, leaving 9 bases unmatched. CDR1 ENHRY and CDR2 SYGVKD come from the germline V gene. The chain's CDR3 is CAITGRLAGEAGELFF. The CDR3 DNA reads TGTGCCATCACGGGGAGACTAGCGGGAGAGGCCGGGGAGCTGTTTTTT.

The chain employs TRBV19 and TRBJ1-5; 7 bases fit TRBD1. With V trimmed by 7 bases and J by 0 bases, 6 bases remained unmatched. CDR1 and CDR2 from the germline V gene are LNHDA and SQIVND (reference sequence). The CDR3 sequence is 15 residues long. In DNA form, the CDR3 reads TGTGCCAGTAAGGGACAGCCATATAGCAATCAGCCCCAGCATTTT. This codes for CASKGQPYSNQPQHF.

This rearrangement joins TRBV19 to TRBJ2-2; 9 bases align to TRBD2. CDR1 is LNHDA, CDR2 SQIVND, per germline (reference sequence). The J segment lost 4 bases and the V segment lost 1 base, leaving 7 bases of the junction unmatched. The CDR3 is 17 amino acids. The CDR3, as DNA: TGTGCCAGTAGTATAGGGTTAGCGGGAGAAAGCACCGGGGAGCTGTTTTTT. This sequence encodes CASSIGLAGESTGELFF.

The J gene is TRBJ1-6, the V gene TRBV6-1, with D unresolved. Germline V gene sequence: CDR1 MNHNS, CDR2 SASEGT. With 2 bases removed from V and 7 bases from J, the gap between germline ends came to 6 bases. The length of the CDR3 is 13 residues. Here the CDR3 reads CASSENENSPLHF. CDR3 nucleotides: TGTGCCAGCAGTGAAAACGAGAATTCACCCCTCCACTTT.

The J gene is TRBJ1-1, the V gene TRBV5-1; D unclear. V gave up 4 bases and J gave up 2 bases, with 12 bases separating them. Per the germline V gene, CDR1 is SGHRS and CDR2 is YFSETQ. This CDR3 region has 14 residues. The CDR3 DNA follows: TGCGCCAGCAGCCCCTACCTCGCAAACACTGAAGCTTTCTTT. Protein: CASSPYLANTEAFF. The whole variable domain, filled in from reference TRBV5-1 and TRBJ1-1, reads KAGVTQTPRYLIKTRGQQVTLSCSPISGHRSVSWYQQTPGQGLQFLFEYFSETQRNKGNFPGRFSGRQFSNSRSEMNVSTLELGDSALYLCASSPYLANTEAFFGQGTRLTVV.

The gene calls are TRBV4-3 and TRBJ1-1, with 7 bases lining up with TRBD1. The CDR3 is 13 amino acids. Unmatched junction bases numbered 2, after V lost 1 base and J lost 6 bases. Germline V gene sequence: CDR1 LGHNA, CDR2 YSLEER. The DNA of the CDR3 is TGCGCCAGCAGCCAAGGAGGGGGCTCTGAAGCTTTCTTT. Residues: CASSQGGGSEAFF.

This clone has only one observation. This sequence joins TRBV21-1 and TRBJ1-6; the table names TRBD1, a call not compared with the DNA. TRBV21-1 represents a pseudogene. The CDR3 length is 17 residues. CDR3 DNA sequence: TGTGCCAGCAGCAAAGTAGGTCAGGGCCTAGGAGTGGCACCCCTCCACTTT. Protein product: CASSKVGQGLGVAPLHF.

The chain links TRBV30 to TRBJ1-2; tentatively, D is TRBD1 (6 bases). The CDR3 covers 14 residues. Trimming removed 3 bases at V and 4 bases at J, with 15 bases between. Germline CDR1 is GTSNPN and CDR2 is SVGIG (reference sequence). Written as DNA, the CDR3 is TGTGCCTGGAGGATGGCAGGGGCCAGCTATGGCTACACCTTC. It specifies CAWRMAGASYGYTF.

This chain links TRBV6-2 or TRBV6-3 with TRBJ1-6, with TRBD1 matching 10 bases. The V gene end was trimmed by 2 bases and the J gene end by 8 bases; junction bases not matched to a gene: 3. The CDR3 length is 15 residues. CDR1 MNHEY and CDR2 SVGEGT come from the germline V gene. The CDR3 sequence: CASSYDGQGDSPLHF. The CDR3 nucleotides are TGTGCCAGCAGTTACGATGGACAGGGGGATTCACCCCTCCACTTT.

The rearrangement links TRBV5-4 to TRBJ2-7, with 8 bases identical to TRBD2. This CDR3 comprises 16 residues. Germline lookup yields CDR1 SGHNT and CDR2 YYREEE (reference sequence). Unmatched junction bases numbered 5, after V lost 0 bases and J lost 0 bases. CDR3 in DNA: TGTGCCAGCAGCTTGGCGGGGGGGCCCAGCTCCTACGAGCAGTACTTC. Translation: CASSLAGGPSSYEQYF.

This sequence joins TRBV15 and TRBJ1-2, with 8 bases that match TRBD1. Germline V lookup: CDR1 LNHNV, CDR2 YYDKDF (reference sequence). CDR3 length: 15 residues. Germline trimming cut 4 bases from V and 2 bases from J; bases unmatched to any gene: 6. CDR3 in DNA: TGTGCCACCAGCATCTCAGGGGGCTCCAACTATGGCTACACCTTC. This translates into CATSISGGSNYGYTF. The full variable domain, rest sourced from reference TRBV15 and TRBJ1-2, is DAMVIQNPRYQVTQFGKPVTLSCSQTLNHNVMYWYQQKSSQAPKLLFHYYDKDFNNEADTPDNFQSRRPNTSFCFLDIRSPGLGDTAMYLCATSISGGSNYGYTFGSGTRLTVV.

This chain connects TRBV24-1 to TRBJ1-5; D is undetermined. CDR1 and CDR2 from the germline V gene are KGHDR and SFDVKD. Trimming shortened V by 0 bases and J by 5 bases, and 10 bases separated the two germline ends. The CDR3 extends over 15 amino acids. CDR3 loop: CATSDLLKRYQPQHF. The CDR3 bases are TGTGCCACCAGTGATTTGCTCAAGCGATATCAGCCCCAGCATTTT.

The chain carries TRBV5-1 and TRBJ1-6, with unresolved D. V lost 0 bases to trimming and J lost 6 bases, with 7 bases between them. Germline V gene data show CDR1 as SGHRS and CDR2 as YFSETQ. The CDR3 covers 14 residues. The DNA of the CDR3 is TGCGCCAGCAGCTTGGGTCACTCTAATTCACCCCTCCACTTT. Translating gives CASSLGHSNSPLHF.

The chain combines TRBV15 with TRBJ2-7; tentative D call: TRBD2 (5 bases). Germline CDR1 LNHNV, CDR2 YYDKDF (reference sequence). The CDR3 sequence is 13 residues long. V was cut by 5 bases and J by 6 bases, with 14 bases left in between. CDR3 bases: TGTGCCACCAGCTCCCGCCCTGCGGGCGAGCAGTACTTC. This codes for CATSSRPAGEQYF.

The rearrangement joins TRBV2 to TRBJ1-2; no definite D call. CDR3 length: 11 amino acids. Germline V lookup: CDR1 SNHLY, CDR2 FYNNEI. Trimming stripped 0 bases from V and 12 bases from J, with 8 bases between. The CDR3 loop reads CASSEAPRDTF. The CDR3 DNA sequence: TGTGCCAGCAGTGAAGCCCCTCGGGACACCTTC.

This sequence joins TRBV9 and TRBJ2-5; D not certain. CDR1 is SGDLS and CDR2 is YYNGEE in the germline V gene. Trimming cost V 2 bases and J 1 base, with 6 bases left between them. The CDR3 is made up of 13 amino acids. The CDR3 loop reads CASSVGFQETQYF. The DNA for the CDR3 is TGTGCCAGCAGCGTCGGGTTCCAAGAGACCCAGTACTTC.

The rearrangement uses TRBV7-6 and TRBJ2-1, with a tentative D call TRBD2 (5 bases). The CDR3 loop spans 14 amino acids. Deletions cut 3 bases from V and 6 bases from J, with 12 bases between. Germline-derived CDR1 and CDR2 are SGHVS and FNYEAQ. CDR3: CASSFSAAANEQFF. The CDR3, as DNA: TGTGCCAGCAGCTTTAGCGCTGCGGCCAATGAGCAGTTCTTC.

The rearrangement uses TRBV3-1 (or the pseudogene TRBV3-2) and TRBJ2-5; the match to TRBD2 covers 7 bases. Germline V gene data show CDR1 as LGHDT and CDR2 as YNNKEL (reference sequence). This CDR3 comprises 20 residues. J lost 3 bases, V lost 2 bases, and 21 bases had no gene match. The CDR3 nucleotides are TGTGCCAGCAGCCAATACTCGGGACTATTTCGTGCCCGGCGGGAAGAGACCCAGTACTTC. This translates into CASSQYSGLFRARREETQYF.

The V call is TRBV10-3, the J call TRBJ1-2; D ambiguous. The germline V gene has CDR1 ENHRY and CDR2 SYGVKD. V dropped 6 bases and J dropped 0 bases, with 11 bases sitting between them. CDR3 size: 14 residues. The CDR3: CAISLGEPNYGYTF. The DNA of the CDR3 is TGTGCCATCAGCCTCGGGGAGCCTAACTATGGCTACACCTTC.

This chain uses TRBV27 with TRBJ2-1; 7 nucleotides match TRBD2. Unmatched junction bases numbered 9, after V lost 3 bases and J lost 7 bases. The CDR3 covers 15 residues. CDR1 is MNHEY, CDR2 SMNVEV, per germline (reference sequence). CDR3 bases: TGTGCCAGCAGTTTCGGCGGGAGTTGGGATAATGAGCAGTTCTTC. Its protein is CASSFGGSWDNEQFF.

Only one count was recorded for this clone. The J gene is TRBJ1-2, the V gene TRBV27; the D gene is possibly TRBD1 (6 bases). Per germline, CDR1 MNHEY and CDR2 SMNVEV (reference sequence). Trimming cost V 8 bases and J 0 bases, with 16 bases left between them. CDR3 length: 15 amino acids. The CDR3 is CASGRQAPSNYGYTF. DNA of the CDR3: TGTGCCAGCGGTAGACAGGCCCCTTCTAACTATGGCTACACCTTC.

V is TRBV12-5 and J is TRBJ1-1, with 10 bases that match TRBD1. CDR1 and CDR2 from the germline V gene are LGHNT and FRNRAP. The CDR3 extends over 14 amino acids. After removal of 6 bases from V and 4 bases from J, the junction contained 5 bases not matched to a gene. In nucleotides, the CDR3 is TGTGCTAGTGGCTCAGGACAGGGGGGCACTGAAGCTTTCTTT. Translation gives CASGSGQGGTEAFF.

This clone occurred a few times. This sequence joins TRBV4-1 and TRBJ2-1; 9 bases are shared with TRBD2. The CDR3 has 15 residues. Germline V gene sequence: CDR1 MGHRA, CDR2 YSYEKL. V lost 1 base to trimming and J lost 5 bases; unmatched junction nucleotides: 3. CDR3 in DNA: TGCGCCAGCAGCCAAGGACTAGCGGTTGACAATGAGCAGTTCTTC. It codes for CASSQGLAVDNEQFF.

The chain has TRBV5-1 and TRBJ1-6; D is perhaps TRBD1 (5 bases). The CDR3 length is 13 residues. The ends were cut back, 5 bases at V and 6 bases at J, with 9 bases in the middle. Germline V gene sequence: CDR1 SGHRS, CDR2 YFSETQ. DNA for the CDR3: TGCGCCAGCAGTGAAGGGGCTAATTCACCCCTCCACTTT. Translated, it gives CASSEGANSPLHF. The whole variable domain, remainder taken from reference TRBV5-1 and TRBJ1-6, is KAGVTQTPRYLIKTRGQQVTLSCSPISGHRSVSWYQQTPGQGLQFLFEYFSETQRNKGNFPGRFSGRQFSNSRSEMNVSTLELGDSALYLCASSEGANSPLHFGNGTRLTVT.

The gene calls are TRBV24-1 and TRBJ2-7; 9 nucleotides agree with TRBD2. CDR1 and CDR2 (germline): KGHDR, SFDVKD. This CDR3 contains 15 residues. V was clipped by 6 bases and J by 0 bases; unmatched bases: 5. CDR3 loop: CATSSTSGPSYEQYF. CDR3 sequence (DNA): TGTGCCACCAGTTCAACTAGCGGGCCCTCCTACGAGCAGTACTTC.

This chain uses TRBV2 with TRBJ2-1; TRBD1 might be the D (6 bases). Germline V lookup: CDR1 SNHLY, CDR2 FYNNEI. Trimming pared 8 bases from V and 6 bases from J, leaving 11 bases between. The length of the CDR3 is 12 residues. The DNA for the CDR3 is TGTGCCAGCCGGGACACCAGCAATGAGCAGTTCTTC. Translation: CASRDTSNEQFF.

This chain connects TRBV13 to TRBJ1-4; 9 nucleotides align to TRBD1. The CDR3 spans 16 residues. The V gene's germline CDR1 is PRHDT and CDR2 FYEKMQ (reference sequence). J lost 8 bases, V lost 5 bases, and 12 bases had no gene match. The CDR3 loop is CASSGRSGQGVEKLFF. In nucleotides, the CDR3 is TGTGCCAGCAGCGGACGATCGGGACAGGGAGTAGAAAAACTGTTTTTT.

This clone occurred once. The genes are TRBV28 and TRBJ2-1; tentatively, D is TRBD2 (5 bases). The CDR3 runs to 13 residues. Germline values: CDR1 MDHEN, CDR2 SYDVKM. V lost 3 bases to trimming and J lost 5 bases, with 8 bases between them. Here the CDR3 reads CASSLEVDNEQFF. The CDR3 DNA sequence: TGTGCCAGCAGTTTGGAGGTCGACAATGAGCAGTTCTTC.

Here the CDR3 DNA reads TGTGCCAGCAGTCCCGGGTTATATGGCTACACCTTC. Protein product: CASSPGLYGYTF. This chain uses TRBV6-2 or TRBV6-3 with TRBJ1-2; no firm D call. The CDR3 is made up of 12 amino acids. CDR1 is MNHEY, CDR2 SVGEGT, per germline. Deletions cut 5 bases from V and 5 bases from J, with 9 bases between.